This TCR beta chain was found in a study of beta chain features in type 1 diabetes (dated by TCRdb to the late 2010s). At the level of the whole study: Patients and healthy donors did not differ in mean age, gender distribution, total cell number or subset yield. A total of some 110 million sorted cells were examined across all samples, and a strong correlation was observed between cell number per subset and RNA yield. In the study, TCRB repertoires of sorted circulating CD4+ T cell subsets from recently diagnosed type 1 diabetes patients were compared with those of matched healthy donors. Regulatory and stem cell-like memory subsets were isolated from only 8 patients and 8 healthy donors, whereas naive and central memory subsets came from all 30 or so donors. Broader findings and caveats from the paper: Patients with type 1 diabetes made fewer insertions and deleted more nucleotides at VDJ recombination sites, implying thymic rearrangement abnormalities. Naive, central memory and regulatory TCRB repertoires appeared more similar among patients than among healthy donors. Type 1 diabetes patients showed a moderate but significant shortening of TCRB CDR3 length in all four CD4+ subsets. Because small numbers of individuals were included in the HLA sub-analyses, any influence of HLA type on TCRB rearrangement was left unresolved. Sequencing cDNA rather than genomic DNA could over-represent highly expressing activated cells, although activation and CD3 levels did not differ between groups. Shorter templates might be favored by PCR, yet because patient and control samples were amplified and corrected together, any such skew would affect both groups equally.

With regard to this clone: Its antigen is currently not known. Base qualities are not at hand, and no much larger clone is one base apart.

Each donor gave one peripheral blood draw, averaging roughly 120 mL, which was collected into heparinised tubes. Using a panel that included CD45RO, CCR7, CD25, CD127, CD95 and CD27, naive, central memory, regulatory and stem cell-like memory CD4+ T cells were sorted on a BD FACSAria II. Every sorted population had a purity above 95%. Right away, PBMCs were isolated by Lymphoprep density gradient centrifugation and were stained directly, with no culture step. So that batch effects would be minimized, each experiment stained and sorted samples in pairs, pairing one healthy donor with one patient. All of the isolated RNA was reverse transcribed with the High Capacity cDNA Reverse Transcription Kit, so expressed TCRB transcripts were sequenced. Deep immunoSEQ sequencing was applied to naive, central memory and regulatory T cell samples, giving an average of roughly 3.5 million total reads per sample. Sorted cells were lysed in RLT buffer, and RNA was extracted using DNase-treated RNeasy Micro or Mini kits according to cell number. To prevent cross-contamination, every cell subset was processed on its own, while patient and healthy donor samples were processed together. The immunoSEQ multiplex PCR was used to amplify TCRB sequences from cDNA, yielding 87-bp fragments that span the CDR3 region. The amplicons were sequenced using the Illumina HiSeq platform. The authors' analysis ran thus. Synthetic template baselines were used to correct PCR bias computationally, reads within Hamming distance 2 were collapsed together, and singletons that could not be merged were discarded. Reads were aligned to IMGT to assign V, D and J genes, CDR3 length, and insertions or deletions at six rearrangement sites. Within each subset, clonotype counts were normalized to sorted cell number, and only after that were true diversity and Gini coefficients computed with the tcR R package. The overlap coefficient, calculated on TCRB nucleotide sequences, was used to quantify repertoire sharing. Out-of-frame TCRB sequences from naive cells were analyzed to stand in for the pre-selection repertoire. The clones in this table, taken by TCRdb from immuneACCESS, are in-frame only. Not every clone is retained; where verified, under half of the shortfall comes from an unresolved V gene, and the cause of the rest is unknown. The D gene and trimming were derived from the DNA, and the V and J assignments and clone size from that table. Counted in this sample were approximately 470,000 clones; 30% of them appeared once. Of the sample, 0.065% falls within the top ten clones.

Sample: naive CD4+ T cells from blood. The sample's cell subset or site label is to be understood as: true naive CD4+ T cells. This sequence was found in a man aged 18-30 years in good health.

The CDR3 region reads CASSYAGTVGETQYF. The nucleotide sequence is given as TGTGCCAGCAGTTACGCCGGGACAGTTGGAGAGACCCAGTACTTC. The sequence is built from TRBV28 and TRBJ2-5; 7 bases in the middle match TRBD1. Inclusive of the bounding cysteine and phenylalanine, the CDR3 is 15 residues long. The only DNA kept is the CDR3, 45 bases in frame from the first base. The germline V gene sets CDR1 to MDHEN and CDR2 to SYDVKM. Unmatched junction bases come to 9, with V trimmed by 4 bases and J by 4 bases.